What follows is one TCR beta chain and its context. Its antigen is not known. The table came from immunoSEQ multiplex PCR; TCRdb's copy has only in-frame clones and leaves some out. The sample comprises about 120,000 clones, approximately 85% of which are singletons, and 3.9% rests with the top ten. V was clipped by 6 bases and J by 0 bases, with 5 bases between them. The CDR3 contains 12 residues. Germline assignment: CDR1 MDHEN and CDR2 SYDVKM. This sample was taken from a study of T cell responses to AZD1222 COVID-19 vaccine. Findings of the study overall: Dominant CD4 TCR responses targeted spike regions 160-218 and 743-854. Nearly half of spike-specific TCRs reportedly go after variant regions that carry no mutations. Most donors were white British and more were female, and clonal diversity was possibly underestimated.

The specimen comprised peripheral blood, sampled on day 0 of MenACWY control vaccination. The TCR sequence derives from an adult in good health. The chain joins TRBV28 to TRBJ1-2; D is undetermined. Here the CDR3 reads CASRTTNYGYTF. Written as DNA, the CDR3 is TGTGCCAGCAGGACAACTAACTATGGCTACACCTTC.